A single sample gave rise to the 18 T cell receptor beta chains below, sequenced in a study of T-cell memory formation after mild COVID-19. Using its own MiXCR run on the 5' RACE reads, TCRdb lists one record per CDR3 protein. Counted here are a few hundred thousand distinct CDR3 sequences, about 10% occurring once; the ten biggest clones make up approximately 3%. Sequenced input: PBMCs or a T cell subset sorted from them (not recorded which). These receptors all stem from a man younger than 35 who had mild COVID-19 (a few samples of this study predate the infection). Cell type and time point are not known.

The rearrangement uses TRBV6-5 and TRBJ1-5; perhaps TRBD1 as D (5 bases). The CDR3 is made up of 14 amino acids. Trimming left V 6 bases short and J 5 bases short, with 14 bases between. Germline V gene data show CDR1 as MNHEY and CDR2 as SVGAGI. The CDR3 region is CASSSGTDDQPQHF. In DNA, the CDR3 is TGTGCCAGCAGCAGCGGGACGGACGATCAGCCCCAGCATTTT.

This chain links TRBV7-2 with TRBJ1-2; tentative D call: TRBD1 (5 bases). Trimming took 7 bases from V and 0 from J, leaving 18 bases between them. There are 16 residues in the CDR3. Germline-derived CDR1 and CDR2 are SGHTA and FQGNSA. As DNA, the CDR3 is TGTGCCAGCACCGCTATTGGGGGACGTTCTAACTATGGCTACACCTTC. It codes for CASTAIGGRSNYGYTF.

The chain carries TRBV12-3 or TRBV12-4 and TRBJ2-1; 10 bases line up with TRBD2. V dropped 5 bases and J dropped 4; count of bases not matched to a gene: 8. The CDR3 runs to 16 residues. This chain's CDR3 is CASSGGSGGVYNEQFF. CDR3 in DNA: TGTGCCAGCAGTGGCGGGAGCGGGGGGGTGTACAATGAGCAGTTCTTC.

The rearrangement links TRBV6-6 to TRBJ1-1, with D tentatively TRBD1 (5 bases). Germline-derived CDR1 and CDR2 are MNHNY and SVGAGI (reference sequence). This CDR3 is built from 16 residues. V was shortened by 4 bases and J by 0 bases, with 15 bases between the two germline ends. CDR3 nucleotides: TGTGCCAGCAGTTTCGGGACCGGAACAATGAACACTGAAGCTTTCTTT. This codes for CASSFGTGTMNTEAFF.

The chain is built from TRBV5-5 and TRBJ1-5; no clear D. V was trimmed by 0 bases and J by 3 bases, leaving 7 bases between them. Looked up from germline, CDR1 is SGHKS and CDR2 is YYEKEE (reference sequence). CDR3 size: 14 residues. This CDR3 reads CASSLEQINQPQHF. DNA for the CDR3: TGTGCCAGCAGCTTGGAACAGATCAATCAGCCCCAGCATTTT.

This clonotype was detected a few times. The rearrangement uses TRBV7-3 and TRBJ2-5; 8 nucleotides match TRBD1. Germline CDR1 and CDR2: SGHTA and FQGTGA. The CDR3 is 14 amino acids. The V gene end was trimmed by 5 bases and the J gene end by 5 bases; junction bases not matched to a gene: 7. CDR3 in amino acids: CASSAGGASETQYF. As DNA, the CDR3 is TGTGCCAGCAGCGCAGGGGGCGCATCGGAGACCCAGTACTTC.

The chain is built from TRBV3-1 and TRBJ2-3; D ambiguous. Germline CDR1 LGHDT, CDR2 YNNKEL (reference sequence). The CDR3 length is 14 residues. V gave up 10 bases and J gave up 8 bases, with 22 bases separating them. CDR3 protein: CATRGVSSSSTQYF. Here the CDR3 DNA reads TGTGCCACCCGTGGCGTTTCCTCTTCAAGTACGCAGTATTTT.

This clonotype has a count of ten or more. The gene calls are TRBV20-1 and TRBJ2-7; D is unresolved. This CDR3 is 14 amino acids long. Germline V gene sequence: CDR1 DFQATT, CDR2 SNEGSKA (reference sequence). The V and J ends lost 6 bases and 3 bases respectively, with 18 bases between them. The CDR3 nucleotides read TGCAGTGCGATCCGCCCGGCCACAGACTACGAGCAGTACTTC. Amino acid sequence: CSAIRPATDYEQYF.

This clonotype was seen more than once but under ten times. CDR3 protein: CASSRDGATDTQYF. Written as DNA, the CDR3 is TGTGCCAGCAGTAGGGACGGAGCCACAGATACGCAGTATTTT. This chain joins TRBV2 and TRBJ2-3, with D perhaps given as TRBD1 or TRBD2 (5 bases each). The ends were cut back, 5 bases at V and 2 bases at J, with 11 bases in the middle. The V gene's germline CDR1 is SNHLY and CDR2 FYNNEI. This CDR3 is built from 14 residues.

The chain is built from TRBV9 and TRBJ2-7; perhaps TRBD1 as D (6 bases). Trimming took 0 bases from V and 2 from J, leaving 9 bases between them. The CDR3 is made up of 14 amino acids. Germline-derived CDR1 and CDR2 are SGDLS and YYNGEE. For the CDR3, the DNA is TGTGCCAGCAGCGTAGATTCAGGGGCCTACGAGCAGTACTTC. Amino acid sequence: CASSVDSGAYEQYF. The variable domain in full, with the rest retrieved from reference TRBV9 and TRBJ2-7, is DSGVTQTPKHLITATGQRVTLRCSPRSGDLSVYWYQQSLDQGLQFLIQYYNGEERAKGNILERFSAQQFPDLHSELNLSSLELGDSALYFCASSVDSGAYEQYFGPGTRLTVT.

The chain is built from TRBV11-3 and TRBJ2-2, with D possibly called TRBD1 or TRBD2 (5 bases each). Deletions cut 5 bases from V and 6 bases from J, with 19 bases between. The CDR3 sequence is 16 residues long. The germline V gene has CDR1 SGHNT and CDR2 YENEEA. CDR3 DNA: TGTGCCAGCAGCCACTCCGGGCAGGGAGTCGCCGGGGAGCTGTTTTTT. It translates to CASSHSGQGVAGELFF.

DNA of the CDR3: TGTGCCAGCACCCCGGGACTAGCGGACTACAATGAGCAGTTCTTC. Protein sequence: CASTPGLADYNEQFF. The J gene is TRBJ2-1, the V gene TRBV5-6, with 11 bases lining up with TRBD2. V lost 6 bases, J lost 3 bases, and 5 bases stayed unmatched. Germline lookup yields CDR1 SGHDT and CDR2 YYEEEE. The CDR3 runs to 15 residues.

There are many counts of this clonotype. This chain uses TRBV20-1 with TRBJ1-1; D is unclear. The CDR3 is made up of 12 amino acids. V gave up 2 bases and J gave up 1 base, with 5 bases separating them. Germline V gene lookup returns CDR1 DFQATT and CDR2 SNEGSKA (reference sequence). In nucleotides, the CDR3 is TGCAGTGCTAGACCACAGAACACTGAAGCTTTCTTT. Protein: CSARPQNTEAFF.

In this sample, this clonotype turned up a few times. The chain combines TRBV7-3 with TRBJ2-1; 7 positions agree with TRBD1. The CDR3 is 15 residues long. The germline V gene has CDR1 SGHTA and CDR2 FQGTGA. The junction had 10 bases not matched to a gene; V was cut back by 5 bases and J by 6 bases. CDR3 nucleotides: TGTGCCAGCAGCCGAGACAGGGCAAGTATCAATGAGCAGTTCTTC. Translation: CASSRDRASINEQFF.

This clonotype was seen more than once but under ten times. The gene calls are TRBV7-2 and TRBJ2-1; 10 bases are a match to TRBD2. The CDR3 loop spans 14 amino acids. J was trimmed by 5 bases and V by 2 bases; bases with no gene match: 0. In germline, CDR1 is SGHTA, CDR2 FQGNSA. The CDR3 here is CASSLLAGDNEQFF. In DNA form, the CDR3 reads TGTGCCAGCAGCTTACTAGCGGGGGACAATGAGCAGTTCTTC.

Only one count was recorded for this clonotype. V usage is TRBV6-1 and J usage is TRBJ2-7; D not resolved. Germline V gene lookup returns CDR1 MNHNS and CDR2 SASEGT. The CDR3 totals 14 residues. Trimming took 4 bases from V and 6 from J, leaving 16 bases between them. This chain's CDR3 is CASSAGPLSGEQYF. The CDR3 nucleotides read TGTGCCAGCAGTGCCGGGCCTCTCTCTGGCGAGCAGTACTTC.

This chain uses TRBV20-1 with TRBJ2-3, with 8 nucleotides matching TRBD1. The V gene's germline CDR1 is DFQATT and CDR2 SNEGSKA (reference sequence). The CDR3 is 15 amino acids. After removal of 6 bases from V and 2 bases from J, the junction contained 10 bases not matched to a gene. CDR3 nucleotide sequence: TGCAGTGCCCAGGGGGCCGGGGGAATCACAGATACGCAGTATTTT. Amino acids: CSAQGAGGITDTQYF.

The table lists this clonotype with a few counts. CDR3 sequence: CASGHTGTGNYGYTF. For the CDR3, the DNA is TGTGCCAGCGGACATACCGGGACAGGGAACTATGGCTACACCTTC. The gene calls are TRBV6-5 and TRBJ1-2, with 9 bases that match TRBD1. In germline, CDR1 is MNHEY, CDR2 SVGAGI. The CDR3 contains 15 residues. Trimming took 8 bases from V and 2 from J; bases not matched to a gene: 9.